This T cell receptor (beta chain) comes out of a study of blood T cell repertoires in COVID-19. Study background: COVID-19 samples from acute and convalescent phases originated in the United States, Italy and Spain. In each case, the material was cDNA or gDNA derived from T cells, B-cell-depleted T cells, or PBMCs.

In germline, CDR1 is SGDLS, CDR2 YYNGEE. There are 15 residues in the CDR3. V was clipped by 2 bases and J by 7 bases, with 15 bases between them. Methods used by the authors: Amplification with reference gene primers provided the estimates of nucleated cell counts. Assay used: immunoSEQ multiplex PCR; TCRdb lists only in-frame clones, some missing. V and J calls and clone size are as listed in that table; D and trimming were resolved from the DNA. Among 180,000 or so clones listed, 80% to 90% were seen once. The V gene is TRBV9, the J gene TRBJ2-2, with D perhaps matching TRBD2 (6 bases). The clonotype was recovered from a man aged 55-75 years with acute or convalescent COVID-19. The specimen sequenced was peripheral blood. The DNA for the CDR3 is TGTGCCAGCAGCGTTGAGTCTCGGGGGAACGGGGAGCTGTTTTTT. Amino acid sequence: CASSVESRGNGELFF.